This TCR beta chain was recovered during a study of blood T cells in healthy people across ages. Per germline, CDR1 MNHNS and CDR2 SASEGT. The CDR3 is 14 residues long. J was trimmed by 2 bases and V by 8 bases; bases with no gene match: 3. At least ten counts were recorded for this clonotype. With a J-beta primer mix and a sample-barcoded 5' primer, a second PCR ran about 6 to 11 cycles. With 12 random nucleotides, a template-switch adaptor tagged each individual cDNA molecule. One entry per CDR3 protein, called by TCRdb with MiXCR from the 5' RACE reads. The data contain about 640,000 distinct CDR3 sequences, roughly 30% of them singletons.

The chain recombines TRBV6-1 with TRBJ2-3; TRBD2 aligns across 11 bases. Sequencing was done on a sample of blood. The sequence was collected from a woman aged 80 or older in good health. This CDR3 is CASVLAGDTDTQYF. CDR3 DNA sequence: TGTGCCAGCGTACTAGCGGGGGACACAGATACGCAGTATTTT.